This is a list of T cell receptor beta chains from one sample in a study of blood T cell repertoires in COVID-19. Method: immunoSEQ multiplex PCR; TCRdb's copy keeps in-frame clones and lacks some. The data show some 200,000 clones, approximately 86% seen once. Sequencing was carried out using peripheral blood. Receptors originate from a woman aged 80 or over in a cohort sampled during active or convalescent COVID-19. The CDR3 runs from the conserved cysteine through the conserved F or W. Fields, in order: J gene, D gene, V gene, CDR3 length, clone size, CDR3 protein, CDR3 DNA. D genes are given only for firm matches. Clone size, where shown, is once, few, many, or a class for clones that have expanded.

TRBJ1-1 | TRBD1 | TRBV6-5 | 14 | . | CASSDRERNTEAFF | TGTGCCAGCAGCGACAGGGAAAGGAACACTGAAGCTTTCTTT
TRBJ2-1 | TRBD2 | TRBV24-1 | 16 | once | CATSEIAGGPYNEQFF | TGTGCCACCAGTGAGATAGCGGGGGGCCCTTACAATGAGCAGTTCTTC
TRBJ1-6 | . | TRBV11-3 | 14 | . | CASSLGRGNSPLHF | TGTGCCAGCAGCTTGGGCAGGGGTAATTCACCCCTCCACTTT
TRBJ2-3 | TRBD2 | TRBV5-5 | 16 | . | CASSTTSGGYTDTQYF | TGTGCCAGCAGCACTACTAGCGGGGGGTACACAGATACGCAGTATTTT
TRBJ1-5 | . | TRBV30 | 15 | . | CAWGVLGSLNQPQHF | TGTGCCTGGGGTGTTTTGGGCAGCCTCAATCAGCCCCAGCATTTT
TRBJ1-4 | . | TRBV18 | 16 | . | CASSLRQDSTNEKLFF | TGTGCCAGCTCACTGAGACAAGATTCAACTAATGAAAAACTGTTTTTT
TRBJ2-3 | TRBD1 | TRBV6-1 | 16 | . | CASSEGLGTGMGTQYF | TGTGCCAGCAGTGAAGGGTTGGGGACAGGGATGGGTACGCAGTATTTT
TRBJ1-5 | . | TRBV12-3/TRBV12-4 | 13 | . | CASTYRGGQPQHF | TGTGCCAGCACTTATCGGGGAGGCCAGCCCCAGCATTTT
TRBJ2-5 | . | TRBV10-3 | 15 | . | CAISERGDAIGTQYF | TGTGCCATCAGTGAGCGCGGGGACGCAATCGGGACCCAGTACTTC
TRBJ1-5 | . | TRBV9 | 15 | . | CASSALGGINQPQHF | TGTGCCAGCAGCGCCCTCGGGGGGATCAATCAGCCCCAGCATTTT
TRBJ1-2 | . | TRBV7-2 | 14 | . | CASSLARTAYGYTF | TGTGCCAGCAGCTTAGCGAGGACAGCCTATGGCTACACCTTC
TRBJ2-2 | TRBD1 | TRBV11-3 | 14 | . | CASSGQGSTGELFF | TGTGCCAGCAGCGGACAGGGTTCCACCGGGGAGCTGTTTTTT
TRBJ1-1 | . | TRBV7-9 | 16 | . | CASSLGGKLTGTEAFF | TGTGCCAGCAGTCTAGGGGGTAAGCTTACGGGCACTGAAGCTTTCTTT
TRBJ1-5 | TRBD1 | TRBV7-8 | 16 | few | CASSLARTGGKEPQHF | TGTGCCAGCAGCTTAGCGAGGACAGGGGGAAAGGAGCCCCAGCATTTT
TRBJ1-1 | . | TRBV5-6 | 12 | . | CASSWGRTEAFF | TGTGCCAGCTCCTGGGGGCGGACTGAAGCTTTCTTT
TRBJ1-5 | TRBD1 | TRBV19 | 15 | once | CASSTTGGGGQPQHF | TGTGCCAGTAGTACTACAGGGGGCGGGGGTCAGCCCCAGCATTTT
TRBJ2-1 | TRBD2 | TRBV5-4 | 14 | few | CASSFGGAENEQFF | TGTGCCAGCAGCTTCGGGGGGGCTGAGAATGAGCAGTTCTTC
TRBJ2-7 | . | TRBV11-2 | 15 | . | CASSPIQRRSYEQYF | TGTGCCAGCAGTCCTATTCAACGTCGAAGCTACGAGCAGTACTTC
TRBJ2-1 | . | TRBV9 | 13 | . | CASSVDSYNEQFF | TGTGCCAGCAGCGTAGACAGCTACAATGAGCAGTTCTTC
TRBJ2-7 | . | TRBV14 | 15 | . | CASSQESGRNYEQYF | TGTGCCAGCAGCCAAGAGTCCGGGAGAAACTACGAGCAGTACTTC
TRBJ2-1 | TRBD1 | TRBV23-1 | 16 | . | CASSQSGGQGEGEQFF | TGCGCCAGCAGTCAATCTGGGGGACAGGGCGAGGGTGAGCAGTTCTTC
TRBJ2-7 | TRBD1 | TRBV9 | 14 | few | CASSVYGTDYEQYF | TGTGCCAGCAGCGTATACGGGACAGACTACGAGCAGTACTTC
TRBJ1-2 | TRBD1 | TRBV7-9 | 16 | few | CASSPLSGQGAYGYTF | TGTGCCAGCAGCCCCCTCTCGGGACAGGGAGCCTATGGCTACACCTTC
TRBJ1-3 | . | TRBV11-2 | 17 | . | CASSPVTGGYSGNTIYF | TGTGCCAGCAGCCCCGTCACTGGGGGGTACTCTGGAAACACCATATATTTT
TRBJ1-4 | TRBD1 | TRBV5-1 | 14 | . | CASSSGTVNEKLFF | TGCGCCAGCAGCTCCGGGACAGTGAATGAAAAACTGTTTTTT
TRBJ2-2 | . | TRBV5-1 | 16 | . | CASSLGSSLDTGELFF | TGCGCCAGCAGCTTGGGTTCTAGCCTAGACACCGGGGAGCTGTTTTTT
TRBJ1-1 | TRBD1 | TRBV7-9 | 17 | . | CASSLGSTGRRSTEAFF | TGTGCCAGCAGCTTAGGTTCGACAGGGAGACGTTCGACTGAAGCTTTCTTT
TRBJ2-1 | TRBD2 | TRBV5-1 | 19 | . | CASSWGLAGAVGKYNEQFF | TGCGCCAGCAGCTGGGGGTTAGCGGGAGCTGTGGGTAAATACAATGAGCAGTTCTTC
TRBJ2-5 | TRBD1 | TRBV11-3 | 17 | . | CASSPGAAGGGQETQYF | TGTGCCAGCAGCCCCGGGGCCGCAGGGGGCGGCCAAGAGACCCAGTACTTC
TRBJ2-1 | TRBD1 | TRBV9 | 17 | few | CASAPPRGQGPYNEQFF | TGTGCCAGTGCGCCCCCACGGGGACAGGGACCCTACAATGAGCAGTTCTTC
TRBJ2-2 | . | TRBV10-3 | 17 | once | CAISEPILRSDTGELFF | TGTGCCATCAGTGAGCCGATTCTGCGGAGTGACACCGGGGAGCTGTTTTTT
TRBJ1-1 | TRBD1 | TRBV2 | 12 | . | CASSRDRARAFF | TGTGCCAGCAGCCGGGACAGGGCGCGAGCTTTCTTT
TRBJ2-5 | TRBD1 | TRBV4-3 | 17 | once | CASSQQYRDRGEETQYF | TGCGCCAGCAGCCAACAATACCGGGACAGGGGTGAAGAGACCCAGTACTTC
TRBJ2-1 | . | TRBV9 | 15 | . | CASSVVSGLYNEQFF | TGTGCCAGCAGCGTAGTTAGCGGACTCTACAATGAGCAGTTCTTC
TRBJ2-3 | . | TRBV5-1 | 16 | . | CASSPGQTQSTDTQYF | TGCGCCAGCAGCCCCGGACAGACCCAAAGCACAGATACGCAGTATTTT
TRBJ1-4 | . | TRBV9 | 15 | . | CASSAFEGEWEKLFF | TGTGCCAGCAGCGCTTTCGAAGGAGAGTGGGAAAAACTGTTTTTT
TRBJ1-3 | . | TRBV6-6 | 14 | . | CASTSGTQGNTIYF | TGTGCCAGCACCAGTGGGACACAAGGAAACACCATATATTTT
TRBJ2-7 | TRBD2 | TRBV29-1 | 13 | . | CSVRRGGTHEQYF | TGCAGCGTTCGACGGGGGGGCACCCACGAGCAGTACTTC
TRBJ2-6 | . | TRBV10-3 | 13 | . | CAINRAGANVLTF | TGTGCCATCAACCGGGCTGGGGCCAACGTCCTGACTTTC
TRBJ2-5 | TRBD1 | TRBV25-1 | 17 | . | CASSDLLTGEFQETQYF | TGTGCCAGCAGTGACTTGTTAACAGGGGAGTTCCAAGAGACCCAGTACTTC
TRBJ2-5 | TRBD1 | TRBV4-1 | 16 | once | CASSQPGTGGAETQYF | TGCGCCAGCAGCCAGCCCGGGACAGGGGGCGCAGAGACCCAGTACTTC
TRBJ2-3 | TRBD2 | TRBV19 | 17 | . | CATNSLTGTSGRDTQYF | TGTGCCACGAACTCTCTTACCGGGACTAGCGGGAGGGATACGCAGTATTTT
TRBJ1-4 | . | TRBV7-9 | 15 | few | CASSLVGGQIEKLFF | TGTGCCAGCAGCTTAGTGGGGGGGCAGATTGAAAAACTGTTTTTT
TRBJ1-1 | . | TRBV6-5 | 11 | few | CASKGDTEAFF | TGTGCCAGCAAAGGAGACACTGAAGCTTTCTTT
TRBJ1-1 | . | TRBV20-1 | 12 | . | CSASQIHTEAFF | TGCAGTGCTAGTCAAATCCACACTGAAGCTTTCTTT
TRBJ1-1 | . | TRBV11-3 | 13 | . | CASRVAGRTEAFF | TGTGCCAGCCGAGTGGCGGGGAGGACTGAAGCTTTCTTT
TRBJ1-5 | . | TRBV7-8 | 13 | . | CASSLARDQPQHF | TGTGCCAGCAGCTTAGCTCGGGATCAGCCCCAGCATTTT
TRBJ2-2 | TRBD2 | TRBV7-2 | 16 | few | CASSLTSGEALGELFF | TGTGCCAGCAGCTTAACTAGCGGGGAGGCCCTCGGGGAGCTGTTTTTT
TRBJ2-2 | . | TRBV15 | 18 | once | CATSGRSGAWQNTGELFF | TGTGCCACCAGCGGCCGAAGTGGGGCCTGGCAGAACACCGGGGAGCTGTTTTTT
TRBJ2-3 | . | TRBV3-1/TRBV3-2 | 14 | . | CASGNGLSTDTQYF | TGTGCCAGCGGGAACGGACTTAGCACAGATACGCAGTATTTT
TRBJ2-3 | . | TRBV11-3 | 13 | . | CASSTPGTDTQYF | TGTGCCAGCAGCACCCCAGGCACAGATACGCAGTATTTT
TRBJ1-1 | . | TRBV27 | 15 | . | CASSLWNTGPAEAFF | TGTGCCAGCAGTTTATGGAACACAGGGCCCGCTGAAGCTTTCTTT
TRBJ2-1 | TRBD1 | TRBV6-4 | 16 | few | CASSALGQGASNEQFF | TGTGCCAGCAGTGCTCTCGGACAGGGCGCGTCAAATGAGCAGTTCTTC